Each of the 23 T cell receptor beta chains below was sequenced from the same sample in a study of CXCR3-negative and CXCR3-positive naive CD8 T cells. Study-wide points: CXCR3-positive naive cells had TRB CDR3s that were more hydrophobic than CXCR3-negative naive cells had.

In preparing the TRB cDNA libraries, 5' RACE with UMI labels was used. TCRdb reworked the 5' RACE reads into one entry per CDR3 protein, no DNA. The listing records 50,000 to 65,000 distinct CDR3 sequences. These receptors' antigens are unknown. The specimen was naive CXCR3+ CD8+ T cells from blood. Subset indicated: CD45RO-CCR7+CD27+CD95- naive CD8+ T cells expressing CXCR3 (TNR3+). The receptor source for this set is a human donor in good health. Some clones in this sample may be carry-over from other donors' samples.

The V gene is TRBV7-9, the J gene TRBJ1-1; no DNA is available, so the TRBD1 call from TCRdb remains unchecked. Looked up from germline, CDR1 is SEHNR and CDR2 is FQNEAQ (reference sequence). CDR3 length: 16 residues. The CDR3 sequence is CASSPQGGEKNTEAFF. Looking up the rest from reference TRBV7-9 and TRBJ1-1 gives the full variable domain: DTGVSQNPRHKITKRGQNVTFRCDPISEHNRLYWYRQTLGQGPEFLTYFQNEAQLEKSRLLSDRFSAERPKGSFSTLEIQRTEQGDSAMYLCASSPQGGEKNTEAFFGQGTRLTVV.

The chain has TRBV7-9 and TRBJ2-5. The germline V gene has CDR1 SEHNR and CDR2 FQNEAQ (reference sequence). CDR3 length equals 12 residues. The CDR3 is CAISPSQETQYF. Variable domain in full (rest from reference TRBV7-9 and TRBJ2-5): DTGVSQNPRHKITKRGQNVTFRCDPISEHNRLYWYRQTLGQGPEFLTYFQNEAQLEKSRLLSDRFSAERPKGSFSTLEIQRTEQGDSAMYLCAISPSQETQYFGPGTRLLVL.

The chain employs TRBV6-5 and TRBJ2-7. Germline V CDR1 and CDR2: MNHEY, SVGAGI. The CDR3 contains 13 residues. The CDR3 sequence: CASSYAKLYEQYF.

The chain couples TRBV7-3 to TRBJ2-1; no DNA is available, so the TRBD2 call from TCRdb remains unchecked. CDR1 and CDR2 (germline): SGHTA, FQGTGA. This CDR3 comprises 15 residues. The CDR3 protein is CASSQGLAGNNEQFF.

The chain combines TRBV14 with TRBJ2-1. From germline, CDR1 is SGHDN and CDR2 FVKESK. The CDR3 contains 13 residues. CDR3 in amino acids: CASSQVEARKQFF.

The chain couples TRBV28 to TRBJ1-5; TCRdb indicates TRBD1, and absent DNA this call remains unverified. This CDR3 spans 12 amino acids. Germline values: CDR1 MDHEN, CDR2 SYDVKM. CDR3: CASYTGYQPQHF.

The CDR3 spells CASSHQGRLGYTF. J is TRBJ1-2 and V is TRBV7-9; TCRdb's D call, TRBD1, is unchecked because there is no DNA. Germline assignment: CDR1 SEHNR and CDR2 FQNEAQ (reference sequence). The CDR3 consists of 13 residues.

The rearrangement joins TRBV6-4 to TRBJ2-7; TCRdb returns TRBD1, unconfirmable since there is no DNA. This CDR3 is built from 14 residues. The germline V gene has CDR1 MRHNA and CDR2 SNTAGT. CDR3 in amino acids: CASSRRDSSYEQYF.

J is TRBJ2-2 and V is TRBV19. This CDR3 has 15 amino acids. CDR1 and CDR2 from the germline V gene are LNHDA and SQIVND (reference sequence). CDR3: CASSIPRSNTGELFF.

The gene calls are TRBV19 and TRBJ2-2. Germline lookup yields CDR1 LNHDA and CDR2 SQIVND (reference sequence). The CDR3 loop spans 12 amino acids. The CDR3 loop reads CASSISGGELFF.

The chain combines TRBV6-5 with TRBJ2-1; the D gene TCRdb calls, TRBD1, cannot be checked with no DNA. Germline CDR1 is MNHEY and CDR2 is SVGAGI. The CDR3 covers 14 residues. CDR3 amino acids: CASSRRESYNEQFF.

The J gene is TRBJ2-3, the V gene TRBV14. The CDR3 is made up of 15 amino acids. Germline CDR1 is SGHDN and CDR2 is FVKESK. The chain's CDR3 is CASSQVRNGPDTQYF.

The gene calls are TRBV6-5 and TRBJ2-2; as DNA is missing, the TRBD2 call by TCRdb cannot be tested. The CDR3 is made up of 18 amino acids. Germline CDR1 reads MNHEY; CDR2 reads SVGAGI. The CDR3 spells CASRRTSSGGENTGELFF.

This chain uses TRBV7-7 with TRBJ2-5; the D call from TCRdb, TRBD2, cannot be confirmed without DNA. This CDR3 spans 16 amino acids. The germline V gene has CDR1 SSHAT and CDR2 FNYEAQ (reference sequence). The CDR3 here is CASTPSSGGAQETQYF.

V gene TRBV29-1 combines with J gene TRBJ2-7. CDR3 size: 13 residues. CDR1 and CDR2 from the germline V gene are SQVTM and ANQGSEA. This CDR3 is CSVEGEDSYEQYF.

The CDR3 here is CASSYPPNEQFF. This chain connects TRBV6-2 or TRBV6-3 to TRBJ2-1. CDR3 length: 12 amino acids. Germline V gene data show CDR1 as MNHEY and CDR2 as SVGEGT.

The chain couples TRBV4-3 to TRBJ2-5; TCRdb proposes TRBD2, but this gene call is untestable without DNA. This CDR3 has 15 residues. CDR1 and CDR2 (germline): LGHNA, YSLEER. CDR3 protein: CASSQGGGAGETQYF.

The rearrangement uses TRBV25-1 and TRBJ1-1; TCRdb proposes TRBD1, but this gene call is untestable without DNA. Germline loops: CDR1 MGHDK, CDR2 SYGVNS. The CDR3 is made up of 15 amino acids. The CDR3 reads CASSDSGWAGTEAFF.

The chain employs TRBV29-1 and TRBJ2-7; TCRdb outputs TRBD1, but without DNA this stays unchecked. The CDR3 is 15 amino acids. The V gene's germline CDR1 is SQVTM and CDR2 ANQGSEA. CDR3 residues: CSARETGLSSYEQYF.

The rearrangement uses TRBV7-8 and TRBJ2-2; the D call of TRBD1 rests on TCRdb alone, since no DNA is present to check it. This CDR3 spans 17 amino acids. CDR1 is SGHVS, CDR2 FQNEAQ, per germline. The CDR3 region is CASSLVPGGLITGELFF.

V usage is TRBV29-1 and J usage is TRBJ1-1; TCRdb picks TRBD1, but there is no DNA to check that call. The CDR3 has 13 amino acids. CDR1 is SQVTM, CDR2 ANQGSEA, per germline. The CDR3 reads CSVERGQGPEAFF.

The chain links TRBV18 to TRBJ2-5. The germline V gene has CDR1 KGHSH and CDR2 LQKENI. The CDR3 runs 15 residues. The CDR3 here is CASSPPGNRQEAQYF.

This chain links TRBV9 with TRBJ1-2. In germline, CDR1 is SGDLS, CDR2 YYNGEE. The CDR3 sequence is 16 residues long. CDR3 in amino acids: CASSVAVTTTNYGYTF.